The 21 T cell receptor beta chains listed next were all sequenced from one sample in a study of CD8 T cells in Susac syndrome. An amount of RNA that ranged from 0.5 to 1 ug was reverse transcribed with random hexamers. TCRdb re-analysed the immunoSEQ multiplex PCR reads in MiXCR, keeping a single row per CDR3 protein. The sample holds around 80,000 distinct CDR3 sequences, roughly 94% seen once. Sequencing was carried out using CD8+ T cells from PBMCs. The receptors stem from a human donor in good health.

Here the CDR3 DNA reads TGTGCCAGCAGTGACGGGAGCTCCTACAATGAGCAGTTCTTC. Translation gives CASSDGSSYNEQFF. The chain combines TRBV6-1 with TRBJ2-1, with D maybe TRBD2 (6 bases). Germline loops: CDR1 MNHNS, CDR2 SASEGT. Deletions cut 3 bases from V and 0 bases from J, with 6 bases between. The CDR3 has 14 amino acids.

The chain carries TRBV29-1 and TRBJ2-2; a possible D gene is TRBD2 (6 bases). This CDR3 spans 14 amino acids. Trimming stripped 2 bases from V and 0 bases from J, with 7 bases between. CDR1 and CDR2 from the germline V gene are SQVTM and ANQGSEA. As DNA, the CDR3 is TGCAGCGTTGAATGGGAGGCGAACACCGGGGAGCTGTTTTTT. As protein: CSVEWEANTGELFF.

The V gene is TRBV5-1, the J gene TRBJ2-5; perhaps TRBD1 as D (5 bases). This CDR3 spans 17 amino acids. Trimming left V 4 bases short and J 2 bases short, with 21 bases between. Germline CDR1 SGHRS, CDR2 YFSETQ. Written as DNA, the CDR3 is TGCGCCAGCAGCCCAGGTTATCAGGTACAGGATCAAGAGACCCAGTACTTC. Amino acids: CASSPGYQVQDQETQYF.

This rearrangement joins TRBV6-5 to TRBJ2-1; TRBD1 matches 8 bases. The CDR3 spans 15 residues. The junction had 5 bases not matched to a gene; V was cut back by 6 bases and J by 1 base. In germline, CDR1 is MNHEY, CDR2 SVGAGI. CDR3 DNA: TGTGCCAGCAGCTACGACAGGGGTTCCTACAATGAGCAGTTCTTC. Translation gives CASSYDRGSYNEQFF.

This clonotype appeared a few times. The CDR3 DNA is TGCAGCGTTGGGACCCGGGGGGGGGACGAGCAGTACTTC. This encodes CSVGTRGGDEQYF. V gene TRBV29-1 combines with J gene TRBJ2-7; 8 nucleotides line up with TRBD2. CDR1 is SQVTM, CDR2 ANQGSEA, per germline. V dropped 4 bases and J dropped 5; count of bases not matched to a gene: 7. The CDR3 is 13 amino acids.

This rearrangement joins TRBV14 to TRBJ2-5; 8 bases line up with TRBD2. The CDR3 spans 14 residues. The V segment lost 5 bases and the J segment 5 bases; nucleotides outside the gene matches: 7. CDR1 and CDR2 (germline): SGHDN, FVKESK. The CDR3 spells CASSALAVRETQYF. CDR3 nucleotide sequence: TGTGCCAGCAGCGCACTAGCGGTGAGGGAGACCCAGTACTTC. The entire variable domain, with the rest obtained from reference TRBV14 and TRBJ2-5, is as follows: EAGVTQFPSHSVIEKGQTVTLRCDPISGHDNLYWYRRVMGKEIKFLLHFVKESKQDESGMPNNRFLAERTGGTYSTLKVQPAELEDSGVYFCASSALAVRETQYFGPGTRLLVL.

This clonotype was observed a handful of times. The chain carries TRBV6-5 and TRBJ1-5; tentatively, D is TRBD1 (5 bases). The V end was cut by 2 bases, the J end by 4 bases, with 12 bases between. CDR1 is MNHEY and CDR2 is SVGAGI in the germline V gene. This CDR3 comprises 15 residues. The CDR3 DNA sequence: TGTGCCAGCAGTTACACCGGGGGTGGAAATCAGCCCCAGCATTTT. Its protein is CASSYTGGGNQPQHF.

V and J are TRBV29-1 and TRBJ2-2; no reliable D call. The V end was cut by 3 bases, the J end by 4 bases, with 6 bases between. The CDR3 is 12 amino acids. Germline assignment: CDR1 SQVTM and CDR2 ANQGSEA. The CDR3 DNA reads TGCAGCGTTGATCCGCGCACCGGGGAGCTGTTTTTT. Amino acids: CSVDPRTGELFF.

The chain combines TRBV29-1 with TRBJ2-2; 9 bases fit TRBD1. With 6 bases clipped from V and 8 bases from J, the junction kept 4 bases outside the gene matches. The CDR3 covers 12 residues. The germline gives CDR1 SQVTM, CDR2 ANQGSEA. The CDR3 DNA is TGCAGCGTGGGACAGGGCGGAGGGGAGCTGTTTTTT. Its translation is CSVGQGGGELFF.

The chain links TRBV29-1 to TRBJ2-1; 7 bases align to TRBD1. V shed 4 bases, J shed 6 bases, and the junction held 3 bases outside the gene matches. Germline lookup yields CDR1 SQVTM and CDR2 ANQGSEA. The CDR3 runs to 12 residues. The CDR3 protein is CSVAPGGNEQFF. DNA for the CDR3: TGCAGCGTTGCGCCAGGGGGCAATGAGCAGTTCTTC.

The chain couples TRBV4-1 to TRBJ2-3, with 9 bases lining up with TRBD2. CDR1 and CDR2 (germline): MGHRA, YSYEKL. With V trimmed by 3 bases and J by 3 bases, 16 bases remained unmatched. The CDR3 runs to 19 residues. The CDR3 DNA follows: TGCGCCAGCAGCCAGCTCCCTAGCGGGGACCTCTCTTGGACAGATACGCAGTATTTT. The encoded protein is CASSQLPSGDLSWTDTQYF.

The rearrangement links TRBV12-3 or TRBV12-4 to TRBJ2-1; 8 positions agree with TRBD1. V trimming: 4 bases; J trimming: 8 bases; junction bases outside the gene matches: 19. CDR3 size: 18 residues. The CDR3 coding sequence is TGTGCCAGCAGTTGGGGAAGCCCAGGGGGCGCGGCTCATTATGAGCAGTTCTTC. Translating it yields CASSWGSPGGAAHYEQFF.

V gene TRBV3-1 combines with J gene TRBJ2-1; D may be TRBD1 (6 bases). Trimming took off 3 bases at V and 8 bases at J, with 14 bases between the two ends. This CDR3 spans 14 amino acids. The germline gives CDR1 LGHDT, CDR2 YNNKEL (reference sequence). The CDR3 DNA is TGTGCCAGCAGCCAGGACAGTGGCCCCCATGAGCAGTTCTTC. Protein product: CASSQDSGPHEQFF.

This clonotype was seen only once. This chain links TRBV29-1 with TRBJ1-1; a possible D gene is TRBD1 (5 bases). The V end lost 3 bases, the J end lost 1 base, and 12 bases lay between the germline ends. CDR3 size: 14 residues. Per the germline V gene, CDR1 is SQVTM and CDR2 is ANQGSEA. CDR3 coding DNA: TGCAGCGTTGACTATAGCCAGGGGAACACTGAAGCTTTCTTT. Translation gives CSVDYSQGNTEAFF.

This sequence joins TRBV12-3 or TRBV12-4 and TRBJ2-1; 8 bases fit TRBD2. V dropped 3 bases and J dropped 6; count of bases not matched to a gene: 7. CDR3 length: 15 residues. The CDR3 here is CASSLGAGVRNEQFF. The DNA for the CDR3 is TGTGCCAGCAGTTTGGGAGCGGGAGTACGCAATGAGCAGTTCTTC.

This rearrangement joins TRBV7-9 to TRBJ2-2; 7 nucleotides agree with TRBD2. CDR3 length equals 14 residues. Germline V gene lookup returns CDR1 SEHNR and CDR2 FQNEAQ (reference sequence). Trimming cost V 8 bases and J 4 bases; bases outside gene matches: 7. The CDR3 loop reads CASAAGDATGELFF. As DNA, the CDR3 is TGTGCCAGCGCGGCGGGGGACGCCACCGGGGAGCTGTTTTTT.

The chain couples TRBV9 to TRBJ2-2; no reliable D call. Germline-derived CDR1 and CDR2 are SGDLS and YYNGEE. V lost 0 bases and J lost 0, with 12 bases in between. This CDR3 has 17 residues. This CDR3 is CASSVVGSYANTGELFF. As DNA, the CDR3 is TGTGCCAGCAGCGTAGTTGGCTCCTACGCGAACACCGGGGAGCTGTTTTTT. The full variable domain, in which reference TRBV9 and TRBJ2-2 provide the parts outside the CDR3, is DSGVTQTPKHLITATGQRVTLRCSPRSGDLSVYWYQQSLDQGLQFLIQYYNGEERAKGNILERFSAQQFPDLHSELNLSSLELGDSALYFCASSVVGSYANTGELFFGEGSRLTVL.

The chain employs TRBV5-1 and TRBJ2-2; 14 bases line up with TRBD2. V was pared by 3 bases and J by 2 bases, with 9 bases of the junction left unmatched. Germline lookup yields CDR1 SGHRS and CDR2 YFSETQ. This CDR3 comprises 19 residues. The CDR3 loop is CASSSTPGLAGVNTGELFF. The CDR3, as DNA: TGCGCCAGCAGCTCTACCCCGGGACTAGCGGGGGTTAACACCGGGGAGCTGTTTTTT.

The J gene is TRBJ1-1, the V gene TRBV6-2 or TRBV6-3; D gene unclear. V lost 2 bases, J lost 2 bases, and 9 bases lay in between. The CDR3 totals 14 residues. Germline values: CDR1 MNHEY, CDR2 SVGEGT. For the CDR3, the DNA is TGTGCCAGCAGTTACGGGCAAGTAAACACTGAAGCTTTCTTT. Translation gives CASSYGQVNTEAFF.

The rearrangement uses TRBV4-1 and TRBJ2-7, with 8 bases that match TRBD1. This CDR3 is built from 15 residues. CDR1 is MGHRA, CDR2 YSYEKL, per germline. V lost 4 bases to trimming and J lost 2 bases; unmatched junction nucleotides: 7. CDR3 in DNA: TGCGCCAGCAGCCTACAGGACAGGGAGGCCTACGAGCAGTACTTC. Its protein product is CASSLQDREAYEQYF.

This chain joins TRBV9 and TRBJ2-1, with D hard to call. V was cut by 3 bases and J by 10 bases, with 11 bases left in between. The CDR3 runs to 12 residues. Germline V gene lookup returns CDR1 SGDLS and CDR2 YYNGEE. This chain's CDR3 is CASSDPPREQFF. CDR3 DNA sequence: TGTGCCAGCAGCGACCCTCCTCGGGAGCAGTTCTTC. The whole variable domain, remainder taken from reference TRBV9 and TRBJ2-1, is DSGVTQTPKHLITATGQRVTLRCSPRSGDLSVYWYQQSLDQGLQFLIQYYNGEERAKGNILERFSAQQFPDLHSELNLSSLELGDSALYFCASSDPPREQFFGPGTRLTVL.